The clone carrying this TCR beta chain was detected ten times or more. No antigen is known for it. These data belong to a study of T cell repertoires in cytomegalovirus infection. Study details: Matching HLA type and CMV infection were both indicated by public TCR beta signatures.

The J segment lost 3 bases and the V segment lost 5 bases, leaving 5 bases of the junction unmatched. CDR1 is SGHTA, CDR2 FQGNSA, per germline. The CDR3 loop spans 14 amino acids. From the reads, TCRdb called clonotypes with MiXCR, one entry per CDR3 protein. The sample yields about 890,000 distinct CDR3 sequences, under 40% seen once. Whole-study results and caveats: Dominant in the ex vivo response were TCR beta clonotypes restricted by HLA-C and specific for CMV.

This chain connects TRBV7-2 to TRBJ1-1; 8 positions match TRBD1. Sequenced material: cultured CD8+ T cells from PBMCs, taken from culture after CMV antigen stimulation. The source of this sequence is a human donor in good health (CMV status not recorded). Some clones in this sample may be carry-over from other donors' samples. The CDR3 nucleotides are TGTGCCAGCAGCACCGGGACAGGATACACTGAAGCTTTCTTT. This codes for CASSTGTGYTEAFF. The variable domain in full, completed from reference TRBV7-2 and TRBJ1-1, reads GAGVSQSPSNKVTEKGKDVELRCDPISGHTALYWYRQSLGQGLEFLIYFQGNSAPDKSGLPSDRFSAERTGGSVSTLTIQRTQQEDSAVYLCASSTGTGYTEAFFGQGTRLTVV.